The following is a T cell receptor beta chain sequence with its context. This receptor's antigen is unknown. No base quality information exists; no much larger clone differs at one position. The data stem from a study of blood T cell repertoires in COVID-19 (dated by TCRdb to the early 2020s). With respect to the entire study: Samples covering the acute and convalescent phases of COVID-19 were provided by collaborators in the United States, Italy and Spain. The material from the prospective study consisted of cDNA or gDNA derived from T cells, B-cell-depleted T cells, or PBMCs. Subjects who had been exposed to COVID-19, were actively infected with it, or had recovered from it provided the deeply sampled blood TCRbeta repertoires that made up the dataset. The repertoires were released in a freely available public database intended as a resource for research on the immune response to SARS-CoV-2. The samples were drawn from two sources: the first 160 participants of the ongoing ImmuneRACE study, and 1,200 or so subjects contributed by 6 global collaborators. Nearly every sample came with metadata listing a de-identified subject ID, COVID-19 status, age in years and sex. Where available, HLA class I and class II types were taken from metadata supplied by the sample provider and were not determined by assay-based typing.

The collaborating institutions used their own protocols to collect whole blood in K2EDTA tubes. For TCRbeta analysis, collaborator samples were shipped as frozen whole blood, as isolated PBMCs, or as DNA extracted from either sample type. TCRbeta CDR3 regions were amplified from genomic DNA using the immunoSEQ Assay, a bias-controlled multiplex PCR. The authors' analysis ran thus. Within the assay, amplification of reference gene primers was used to estimate how many nucleated cells each sample contained. To quantify the absolute abundance of each unique TCRbeta CDR3 rearrangement, sequence reads were collapsed and filtered. For each sample, productive Simpson clonality was calculated as the square root of Simpson's diversity index over productive rearrangements. TCRdb provides this immuneACCESS table in a form limited to in-frame rearrangements. Some clones are lacking; in checked studies, under half of them reflect an unresolved V gene, and why the rest are absent is not known. The DNA was the basis for D and trimming; V, J and clone size are from that table. This sample is represented by approximately 280,000 clones; roughly 88% of them were singletons. Of the sample, approximately 11% is held by the ten largest clones.

Study-level results and caveats: How much clinical and demographic metadata was included differed by source and by participant, and the metadata was provided uncurated.

Per the germline V gene (reference sequence), SGHNT is the CDR1 and YYREEE is the CDR2. Reading from cysteine to phenylalanine, the CDR3 counts 15 amino acids. The CDR3 DNA has 45 bases and is translated from base 1. V is cut back by 3 bases and J by 8 bases, with 5 bases in the junction unmatched. This sequence originates from a woman between 65 and 79 years old with acute or convalescent COVID-19. The V gene is TRBV5-4 and the J gene is TRBJ2-2, with TRBD2 identical over 12 junction bases. Sequencing input: peripheral blood. Here the CDR3 is given as CASSSGLAGAGELFF. The nucleotide sequence reads as follows: TGTGCCAGCAGCTCGGGACTAGCGGGTGCGGGGGAGCTGTTTTTT.